These 26 T cell receptor beta chains were all obtained from the same sample, sequenced in a study of identical twins. TCRdb reprocessed the 5' RACE reads via MiXCR and lists one record per CDR3 protein. The data show approximately 410,000 distinct CDR3 sequences, 18% seen once. Sequencing used naive T cells sorted from blood. All receptors come from a man aged 50 to 60 in good health.

The rearrangement links TRBV3-1 to TRBJ2-3; 9 nucleotides line up with TRBD2. Per the germline V gene, CDR1 is LGHDT and CDR2 is YNNKEL (reference sequence). V gave up 1 base and J gave up 1 base; unmatched junction bases: 3. The CDR3 contains 16 residues. For the CDR3, the DNA is TGTGCCAGCAGCCAAGGATCTAGCGGGGGCACAGATACGCAGTATTTT. Protein product: CASSQGSSGGTDTQYF.

The chain joins TRBV20-1 to TRBJ1-4; D might be TRBD1 (5 bases). V was trimmed by 1 base and J by 0 bases, leaving 12 bases between them. The CDR3 loop spans 16 amino acids. Germline V gene sequence: CDR1 DFQATT, CDR2 SNEGSKA (reference sequence). The CDR3 DNA reads TGCAGTGCTAGAGGGGTGGGGGGGACAACTAATGAAAAACTGTTTTTT. Translating it yields CSARGVGGTTNEKLFF.

This clonotype was detected many times. The chain recombines TRBV4-2 with TRBJ2-4; D not certain. The germline V gene encodes CDR1 LGHNA and CDR2 YNFKEQ. The CDR3 runs 17 residues. V dropped 4 bases and J dropped 1 base, with 17 bases sitting between them. The CDR3 coding sequence is TGTGCCAGCAGCCCCGACGGAGACATGGGGGCCAAAAACATTCAGTACTTC. Translation gives CASSPDGDMGAKNIQYF.

As concerns this clonotype: Sequence at one end of the junction differs from germline and may be a read error. The gene calls are TRBV12-3 or TRBV12-4 and TRBJ2-3; TRBD2 is a possible D gene (7 bases). This CDR3 has 13 amino acids. CDR3 residues: CATSLGRGNTQYF. In nucleotides, the CDR3 is TGTGCCACCAGTTTAGGGAGGGGGAATACGCAGTATTTT.

The chain has TRBV29-1 and TRBJ2-1; 8 nucleotides match TRBD2. CDR3 length equals 13 residues. Trimming at V came to 8 bases and at J to 0 bases, leaving 3 bases not matched to a gene. CDR1 is SQVTM, CDR2 ANQGSEA, per germline. The CDR3 DNA follows: TGCAGCTTAGCGGGGAGCTCCTACAATGAGCAGTTCTTC. It encodes CSLAGSSYNEQFF.

This clonotype was counted a few times. This chain links TRBV7-9 with TRBJ1-2; no reliable D call. The length of the CDR3 is 13 residues. The germline V gene has CDR1 SEHNR and CDR2 FQNEAQ (reference sequence). V was shortened by 5 bases and J by 4 bases, with 11 bases between the two germline ends. This CDR3 is CASSRILGYGYTF. CDR3 DNA sequence: TGTGCCAGCAGCCGCATACTGGGCTATGGCTACACCTTC.

The genes are TRBV30 and TRBJ2-2; the D is unclear. The CDR3 spans 11 residues. Germline assignment: CDR1 GTSNPN and CDR2 SVGIG (reference sequence). V lost 8 bases and J lost 3, with 7 bases in between. CDR3 DNA sequence: TGTGCCCGAAGGTACACCGGGGAGCTGTTTTTT. The encoded protein is CARRYTGELFF.

This clonotype has ten or more counts. The gene calls are TRBV28 and TRBJ2-1, with no clear D. This CDR3 has 14 amino acids. Trimming took 4 bases from V and 5 from J, leaving 12 bases between them. Germline V gives CDR1 MDHEN, CDR2 SYDVKM. CDR3 residues: CASSSPTGDNEQFF. CDR3 coding DNA: TGTGCCAGCAGTTCTCCGACGGGTGACAATGAGCAGTTCTTC.

V usage is TRBV14 and J usage is TRBJ2-3; D remains ambiguous. This CDR3 has 13 amino acids. The V gene lost 1 base and the J gene lost 5 bases, with 7 bases spanning the gap. CDR1 and CDR2 (germline): SGHDN, FVKESK. Here the CDR3 reads CASSQVWEDTQYF. In nucleotides, the CDR3 is TGTGCCAGCAGCCAAGTCTGGGAAGATACGCAGTATTTT.

The rearrangement uses TRBV6-1 and TRBJ1-3; D unclear. Trimming cost V 7 bases and J 0 bases, with 7 bases left between them. The CDR3 runs 13 residues. Germline-derived CDR1 and CDR2 are MNHNS and SASEGT. CDR3 nucleotides: TGTGCCAGCAACGGCAACTCTGGAAACACCATATATTTT. The encoded protein is CASNGNSGNTIYF.

This clonotype was counted a few times. The chain has TRBV2 and TRBJ2-3; no reliable D call. V lost 0 bases to trimming and J lost 13 bases, with 11 bases between them. The CDR3 runs to 12 residues. From germline, CDR1 is SNHLY and CDR2 FYNNEI. The CDR3, as DNA: TGTGCCAGCAGTGAAGCAGGAGTACCGAAGTATTTT. Its translation: CASSEAGVPKYF.

This clonotype was detected many times. The V gene is TRBV7-9, the J gene TRBJ2-1, with 12 bases matching TRBD1. V shed 4 bases, J shed 2 bases, and the junction held 3 bases outside the gene matches. Germline V gene sequence: CDR1 SEHNR, CDR2 FQNEAQ (reference sequence). CDR3 length: 16 residues. CDR3 in DNA: TGTGCCAGCAGCTCAGGGACAGGGGGCACCTACAATGAGCAGTTCTTC. Amino acids: CASSSGTGGTYNEQFF.

The gene calls are TRBV9 and TRBJ2-2; D may be TRBD2 (5 bases). V was pared by 0 bases and J by 7 bases, with 7 bases between. CDR3 length equals 13 residues. Germline V gene sequence: CDR1 SGDLS, CDR2 YYNGEE. Here the CDR3 DNA reads TGTGCCAGCAGCGTAGGGGGAGTCGGGGAGCTGTTTTTT. Protein sequence: CASSVGGVGELFF.

This clonotype occurred many times. The chain recombines TRBV5-1 with TRBJ2-7, with D possibly being TRBD1 (7 bases). The CDR3 consists of 15 residues. The V and J ends lost 0 bases and 7 bases respectively, with 17 bases between them. CDR1 SGHRS and CDR2 YFSETQ come from the germline V gene. The CDR3 loop reads CASSLGGQEGREQYF. For the CDR3, the DNA is TGCGCCAGCAGCTTGGGTGGACAGGAGGGCCGGGAGCAGTACTTC.

This clonotype was counted between two and nine times. The chain employs TRBV28 and TRBJ2-7; D ambiguous. V was clipped by 3 bases and J by 0 bases, with 9 bases between them. CDR3 length equals 14 residues. Germline assignment: CDR1 MDHEN and CDR2 SYDVKM. CDR3 in amino acids: CASSFYGFSYEQYF. In DNA, the CDR3 is TGTGCCAGCAGTTTTTACGGATTCTCCTACGAGCAGTACTTC.

In its sample, this clonotype was seen many times. The CDR3 sequence is CSARDLLAEIYNEQFF. The CDR3, as DNA: TGCAGTGCTAGAGATCTTCTAGCGGAGATTTACAATGAGCAGTTCTTC. The chain joins TRBV20-1 to TRBJ2-1; 7 nucleotides line up with TRBD2. This CDR3 comprises 16 residues. CDR1 is DFQATT and CDR2 is SNEGSKA in the germline V gene (reference sequence). V shed 0 bases, J shed 4 bases, and the junction held 9 bases outside the gene matches.

This clonotype was observed many times. This chain connects TRBV20-1 to TRBJ2-5, with 8 bases identical to TRBD2. The CDR3 contains 13 residues. CDR1 and CDR2 from the germline V gene are DFQATT and SNEGSKA (reference sequence). The V and J ends lost 7 bases and 4 bases, in that order; junction bases with no gene match: 8. The CDR3 loop is CSEFSGGRETQYF. The CDR3 DNA follows: TGCAGTGAATTCTCGGGGGGGCGAGAGACCCAGTACTTC.

This clonotype was recorded a few times. The chain recombines TRBV12-3 or TRBV12-4 with TRBJ1-3, with D possibly matching TRBD1 (5 bases). V lost 7 bases to trimming and J lost 1 base, with 11 bases between them. This CDR3 is built from 14 residues. In nucleotides, the CDR3 is TGTGCCAGCATCCAGGGAAGATCTGGAAACACCATATATTTT. Its translation: CASIQGRSGNTIYF.

V and J are TRBV10-3 and TRBJ2-3; tentative D call: TRBD2 (6 bases). Germline V gene sequence: CDR1 ENHRY, CDR2 SYGVKD. The CDR3 is made up of 13 amino acids. The ends were cut back, 7 bases at V and 4 bases at J, with 12 bases in the middle. CDR3: CAINLGSADTQYF. DNA for the CDR3: TGTGCCATCAACCTCGGGAGTGCAGATACGCAGTATTTT.

The V gene is TRBV5-8, the J gene TRBJ1-2; D is possibly TRBD1 (5 bases). Trimming took 0 bases from V and 5 from J, leaving 14 bases between them. CDR1 SGHTS and CDR2 YDEGEE come from the germline V gene. This CDR3 is 15 amino acids long. The CDR3 here is CASSLAGDRRYGYTF. The CDR3, as DNA: TGTGCCAGCAGCTTGGCGGGGGATCGTCGGTATGGCTACACCTTC.

The J gene is TRBJ2-3, the V gene TRBV7-9; TRBD1 agrees at 9 bases. Germline CDR1 reads SEHNR; CDR2 reads FQNEAQ (reference sequence). The V and J ends lost 2 bases and 3 bases, in that order; junction bases with no gene match: 6. The CDR3 consists of 16 residues. The CDR3 DNA is TGTGCCAGCAGCTTAAACACAGGGGGCAGGACAGATACGCAGTATTTT. Translation: CASSLNTGGRTDTQYF.

This clonotype was counted many times. This chain connects TRBV10-1 to TRBJ2-5; D is undetermined. Germline V gene sequence: CDR1 WNHNN, CDR2 SYGVQD (reference sequence). There are 14 residues in the CDR3. V lost 0 bases and J lost 5, with 10 bases in between. The CDR3 DNA sequence: TGCGCCAGCAGTGAGTCGAGAGCGAGGGAGACCCAGTACTTC. This gives the protein CASSESRARETQYF.

This clonotype was counted only a few times. The CDR3 sequence is CSARNRGQGLFNTDTQYF. As DNA, the CDR3 is TGCAGTGCTAGGAACCGCGGACAGGGACTTTTTAACACAGATACGCAGTATTTT. This rearrangement joins TRBV20-1 to TRBJ2-3, with 8 bases fitting TRBD1. In germline, CDR1 is DFQATT, CDR2 SNEGSKA (reference sequence). The V and J ends lost 3 bases and 2 bases, in that order; junction bases with no gene match: 16. The CDR3 loop spans 18 amino acids.

This clonotype appeared a few times. The rearrangement uses TRBV20-1 and TRBJ2-7; weak D call: TRBD1 (6 bases). Germline CDR1 is DFQATT and CDR2 is SNEGSKA (reference sequence). Trimming left V 5 bases short and J 0 bases short, with 38 bases between. This CDR3 contains 22 residues. In DNA, the CDR3 is TGCAGTGCTCCCCCAACCGCCCGGGACATAAGGCCGCCTTTGGTCCGCTCCTACGAGCAGTACTTC. Translation: CSAPPTARDIRPPLVRSYEQYF.

V usage is TRBV19 and J usage is TRBJ1-1, with D possibly TRBD1 on 6 matching bases. From germline, CDR1 is LNHDA and CDR2 SQIVND (reference sequence). Trimming removed 7 bases at V and 5 bases at J, with 20 bases between. CDR3 size: 15 residues. The CDR3 loop is CASTSGGYLGTEAFF. In DNA, the CDR3 is TGTGCCAGTACAAGCGGGGGCTACCTTGGGACTGAAGCTTTCTTT.

The table lists this clonotype with a few counts. The rearrangement links TRBV20-1 to TRBJ2-2; 9 bases align to TRBD2. Trimming removed 5 bases from V and 3 bases from J; junction bases left unmatched: 7. The CDR3 loop spans 15 amino acids. Germline loops: CDR1 DFQATT, CDR2 SNEGSKA (reference sequence). DNA for the CDR3: TGCAGTGCTCGTGAGCGGGGGGCAGACACCGGGGAGCTGTTTTTT. As protein: CSARERGADTGELFF.